One and the same sample provided the 7 T cell receptor beta chains below, sequenced in a study of spatial heterogeneity in lung cancer. The time point denotes: sample taken at primary tumor resection. Researchers sequenced whole RNA taken from tumor, nontumor lung or frozen PBMC without sorting. MiXCR, applied by TCRdb to the 5' RACE reads, yields one record per CDR3 protein. Altogether some 64,000 distinct CDR3 sequences are present, roughly 8% being singletons, with the ten largest covering more than 12%. Specimen: PBMCs, collected at surgery. These receptor sequences come from a female donor with early-stage non-small cell lung cancer.

A few counts support this clonotype. The V and J genes are TRBV10-3 and TRBJ2-1; tentative D call: TRBD2 (6 bases). V was cut by 1 base and J by 4 bases, with 11 bases left in between. CDR3 size: 15 residues. CDR1 and CDR2 (germline): ENHRY, SYGVKD. The CDR3 sequence: CAISELGLGYNEQFF. The CDR3 DNA reads TGTGCCATCAGTGAGTTGGGACTTGGGTACAATGAGCAGTTCTTC.

This clonotype was seen a handful of times. The V gene is TRBV10-3, the J gene TRBJ2-1; D uncertain. V was pared by 4 bases and J by 5 bases, with 12 bases between. The CDR3 is made up of 14 amino acids. Germline CDR1 ENHRY, CDR2 SYGVKD. The CDR3 nucleotides are TGTGCCATCAGTGTTGGGCAGGAGAACAATGAGCAGTTCTTC. It translates to CAISVGQENNEQFF.

This clonotype was counted at least ten times. V and J are TRBV24-1 and TRBJ1-1, with D unresolved. This CDR3 spans 13 amino acids. In germline, CDR1 is KGHDR, CDR2 SFDVKD. Trimming stripped 9 bases from V and 1 base from J, with 11 bases between. The CDR3 region is CATQRQTNTEAFF. The CDR3 region has the DNA TGTGCCACCCAACGGCAGACGAACACTGAAGCTTTCTTT.

This clonotype was detected a few times. The rearrangement joins TRBV21-1 to TRBJ2-5; no DNA check was done on the table's D call, TRBD2. TRBV21-1 is a documented pseudogene. The CDR3 covers 15 residues. CDR3 bases: TGTGCCAGCCCTACAGGACTAGCGGCACAAGAGACCCAGTACTTC. It is translated as CASPTGLAAQETQYF.

The gene calls are TRBV18 and TRBJ1-1; D is ambiguous. V lost 4 bases to trimming and J lost 4 bases, with 10 bases between them. This CDR3 is built from 13 residues. Germline-derived CDR1 and CDR2 are KGHSH and LQKENI. The CDR3 loop is CASSLKGGTEAFF. CDR3 coding DNA: TGTGCCAGCTCACTAAAGGGTGGCACTGAAGCTTTCTTT.

This clonotype appeared a few times. This chain links TRBV25-1 with TRBJ1-1, with D hard to call. This CDR3 is 12 amino acids long. Germline V gene data show CDR1 as MGHDK and CDR2 as SYGVNS. Trimming removed 4 bases at V and 1 base at J, with 4 bases between. DNA of the CDR3: TGTGCCAGCAGTGCACAGAACACTGAAGCTTTCTTT. Translating gives CASSAQNTEAFF. Full variable domain (remainder filled in from reference TRBV25-1 and TRBJ1-1): EADIYQTPRYLVIGTGKKITLECSQTMGHDKMYWYQQDPGMELHLIHYSYGVNSTEKGDLSSESTVSRIRTEHFPLTLESARPSHTSQYLCASSAQNTEAFFGQGTRLTVV.

The V call is TRBV7-9, the J call TRBJ2-7, with TRBD2 matching over 8 bases. CDR1 and CDR2 (germline): SEHNR, FQNEAQ (reference sequence). The CDR3 totals 15 residues. The trim removed 3 bases at V and 7 bases at J, leaving 11 bases unmatched. The CDR3 sequence is CASSFGSGAPREQYV. In DNA, the CDR3 is TGTGCCAGCAGCTTTGGTAGCGGGGCCCCCCGAGAGCAGTACGTC.